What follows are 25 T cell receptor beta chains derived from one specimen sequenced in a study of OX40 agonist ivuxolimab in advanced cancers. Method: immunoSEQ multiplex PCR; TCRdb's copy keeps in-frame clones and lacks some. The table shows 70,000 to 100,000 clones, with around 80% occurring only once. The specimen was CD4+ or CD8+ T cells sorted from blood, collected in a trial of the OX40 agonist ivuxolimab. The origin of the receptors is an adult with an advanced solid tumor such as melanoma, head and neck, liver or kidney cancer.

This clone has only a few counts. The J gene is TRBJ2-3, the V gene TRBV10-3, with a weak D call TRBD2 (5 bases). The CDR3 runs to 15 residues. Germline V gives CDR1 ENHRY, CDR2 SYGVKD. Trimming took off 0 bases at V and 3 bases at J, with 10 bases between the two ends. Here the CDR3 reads CAISESRVGTDTQYF. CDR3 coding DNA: TGTGCCATCAGTGAGTCGCGGGTGGGGACAGATACGCAGTATTTT.

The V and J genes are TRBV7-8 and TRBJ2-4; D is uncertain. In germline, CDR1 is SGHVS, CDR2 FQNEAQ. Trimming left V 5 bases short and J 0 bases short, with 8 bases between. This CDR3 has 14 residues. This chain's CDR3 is CASSLTLAKNIQYF. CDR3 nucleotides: TGTGCCAGCAGCCTAACGCTAGCCAAAAACATTCAGTACTTC.

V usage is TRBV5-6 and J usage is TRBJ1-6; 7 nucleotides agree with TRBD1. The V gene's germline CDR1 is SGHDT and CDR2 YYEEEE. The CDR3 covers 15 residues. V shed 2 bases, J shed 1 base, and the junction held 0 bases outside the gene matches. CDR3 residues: CASSFRGSYNSPLHF. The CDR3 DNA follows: TGTGCCAGCAGCTTCAGGGGGTCCTATAATTCACCCCTCCACTTT.

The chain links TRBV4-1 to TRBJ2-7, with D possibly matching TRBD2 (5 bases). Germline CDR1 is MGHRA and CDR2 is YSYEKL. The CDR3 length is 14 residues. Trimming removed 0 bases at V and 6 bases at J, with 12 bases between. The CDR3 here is CASSQDPGLGEQYF. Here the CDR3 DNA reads TGCGCCAGCAGCCAAGACCCGGGGTTGGGCGAGCAGTACTTC.

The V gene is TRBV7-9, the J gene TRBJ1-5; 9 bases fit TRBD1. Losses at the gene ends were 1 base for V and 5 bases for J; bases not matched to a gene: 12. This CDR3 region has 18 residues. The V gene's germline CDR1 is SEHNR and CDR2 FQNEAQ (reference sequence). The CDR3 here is CASSLVLSRDRDDQPQHF. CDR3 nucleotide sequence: TGTGCCAGCAGCTTAGTCCTCAGTCGGGACAGGGATGATCAGCCCCAGCATTTT.

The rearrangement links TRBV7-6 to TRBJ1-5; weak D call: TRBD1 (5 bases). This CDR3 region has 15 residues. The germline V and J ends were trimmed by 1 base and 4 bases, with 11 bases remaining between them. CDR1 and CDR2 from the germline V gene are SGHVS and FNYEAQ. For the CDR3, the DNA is TGTGCCAGCAGCTTAGAGGGGCCCCCGAATCAGCCCCAGCATTTT. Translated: CASSLEGPPNQPQHF.

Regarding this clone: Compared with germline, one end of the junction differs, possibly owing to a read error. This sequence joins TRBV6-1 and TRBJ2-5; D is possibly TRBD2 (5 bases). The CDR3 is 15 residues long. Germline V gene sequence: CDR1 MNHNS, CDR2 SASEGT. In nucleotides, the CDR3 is TGTGCCGGCAGTGAAGGAGGACGCTGGCAAGAGACCCAGTACTTC. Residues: CAGSEGGRWQETQYF.

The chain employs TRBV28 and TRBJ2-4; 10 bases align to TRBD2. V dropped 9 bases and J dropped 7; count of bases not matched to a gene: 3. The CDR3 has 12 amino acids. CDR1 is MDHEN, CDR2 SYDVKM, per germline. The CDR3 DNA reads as TGTGCCAGTTGTAGCGGGGGGAACATTCAGTACTTC. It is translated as CASCSGGNIQYF.

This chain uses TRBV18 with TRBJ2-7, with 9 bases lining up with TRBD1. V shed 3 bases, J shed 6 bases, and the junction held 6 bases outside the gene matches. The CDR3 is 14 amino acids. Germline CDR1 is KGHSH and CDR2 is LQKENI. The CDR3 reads CASSPGDRDREQYV. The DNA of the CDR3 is TGTGCCAGCTCACCGGGGGACAGGGATCGCGAGCAGTACGTC.

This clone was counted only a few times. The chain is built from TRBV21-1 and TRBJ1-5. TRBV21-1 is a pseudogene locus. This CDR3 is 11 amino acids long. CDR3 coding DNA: TGTGCCAACGGAAGGAAACAGCCCCAGCATTTT. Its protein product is CANGRKQPQHF.

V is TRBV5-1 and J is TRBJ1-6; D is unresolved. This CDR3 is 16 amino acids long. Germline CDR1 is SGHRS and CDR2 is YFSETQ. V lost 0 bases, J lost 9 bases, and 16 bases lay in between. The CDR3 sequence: CASSLAGEGQSSPLHF. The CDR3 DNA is TGCGCCAGCAGCTTGGCCGGGGAAGGGCAAAGTTCACCCCTCCACTTT.

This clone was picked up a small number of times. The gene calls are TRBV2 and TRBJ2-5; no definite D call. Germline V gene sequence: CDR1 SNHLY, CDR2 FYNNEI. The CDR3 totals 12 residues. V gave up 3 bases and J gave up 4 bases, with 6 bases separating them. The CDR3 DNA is TGTGCCAGCAGTGATAGTGGAGAGACCCAGTACTTC. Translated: CASSDSGETQYF.

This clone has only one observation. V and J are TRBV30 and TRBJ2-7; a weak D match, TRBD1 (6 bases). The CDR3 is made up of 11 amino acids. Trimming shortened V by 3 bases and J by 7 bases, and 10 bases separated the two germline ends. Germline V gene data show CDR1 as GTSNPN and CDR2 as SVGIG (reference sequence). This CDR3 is CAWSWGREQYF. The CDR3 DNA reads TGTGCCTGGAGCTGGGGGCGTGAGCAGTACTTC. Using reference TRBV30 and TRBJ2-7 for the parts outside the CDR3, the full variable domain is SQTIHQWPATLVQPVGSPLSLECTVEGTSNPNLYWYRQAAGRGLQLLFYSVGIGQISSEVPQNLSASRPQDRQFILSSKKLLLSDSGFYLCAWSWGREQYFGPGTRLTVT.

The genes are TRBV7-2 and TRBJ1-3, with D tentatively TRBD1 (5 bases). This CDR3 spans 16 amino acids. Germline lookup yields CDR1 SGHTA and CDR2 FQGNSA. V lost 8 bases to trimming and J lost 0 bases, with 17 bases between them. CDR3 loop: CASRGRDETSGNTIYF. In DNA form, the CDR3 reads TGTGCCAGCCGCGGGCGGGACGAGACCTCTGGAAACACCATATATTTT.

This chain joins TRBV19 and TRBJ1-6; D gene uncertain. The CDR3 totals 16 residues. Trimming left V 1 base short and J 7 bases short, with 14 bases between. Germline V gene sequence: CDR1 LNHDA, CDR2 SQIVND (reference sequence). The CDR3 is CASSIVRASWNSPLHF. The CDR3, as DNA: TGTGCCAGTAGTATAGTTAGAGCAAGCTGGAATTCACCCCTCCACTTT. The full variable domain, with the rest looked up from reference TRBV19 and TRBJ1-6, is DGGITQSPKYLFRKEGQNVTLSCEQNLNHDAMYWYRQDPGQGLRLIYYSQIVNDFQKGDIAEGYSVSREKKESFPLTVTSAQKNPTAFYLCASSIVRASWNSPLHFGNGTRLTVT.

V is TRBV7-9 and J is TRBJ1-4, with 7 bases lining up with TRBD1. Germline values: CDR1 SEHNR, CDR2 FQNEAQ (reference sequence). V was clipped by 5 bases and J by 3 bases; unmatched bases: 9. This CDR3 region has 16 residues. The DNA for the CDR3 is TGTGCCAGCAGCCGACAGGGAGTCTTGGCTAATGAAAAACTGTTTTTT. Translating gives CASSRQGVLANEKLFF.

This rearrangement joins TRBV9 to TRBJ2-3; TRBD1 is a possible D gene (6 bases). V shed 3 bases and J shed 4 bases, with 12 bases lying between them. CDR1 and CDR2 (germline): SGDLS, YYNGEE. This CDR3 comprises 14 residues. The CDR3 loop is CASSGNRVADTQYF. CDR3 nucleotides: TGTGCCAGCAGCGGGAACAGGGTGGCAGATACGCAGTATTTT.

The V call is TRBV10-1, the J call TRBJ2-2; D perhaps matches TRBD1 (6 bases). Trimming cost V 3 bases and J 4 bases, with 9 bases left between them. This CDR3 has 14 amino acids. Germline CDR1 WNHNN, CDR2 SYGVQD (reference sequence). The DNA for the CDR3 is TGCGCCAGCAGTGATCAGGGGCGCACCGGGGAGCTGTTTTTT. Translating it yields CASSDQGRTGELFF.

CDR3 protein: CASSPRDRLYYTF. The CDR3 bases are TGTGCCAGCAGCCCCCGGGACAGGCTCTACTACACCTTC. V is TRBV5-6 and J is TRBJ1-2; TRBD1 aligns across 8 bases. Germline-derived CDR1 and CDR2 are SGHDT and YYEEEE. V gave up 4 bases and J gave up 10 bases; unmatched junction bases: 9. The length of the CDR3 is 13 residues.

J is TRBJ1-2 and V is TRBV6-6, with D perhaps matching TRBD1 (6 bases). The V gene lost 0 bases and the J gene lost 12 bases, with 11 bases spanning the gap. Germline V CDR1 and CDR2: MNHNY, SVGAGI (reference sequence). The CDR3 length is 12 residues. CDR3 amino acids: CASSYSKGQNTF. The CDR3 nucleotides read TGTGCCAGCAGTTACTCGAAAGGACAGAACACCTTC.

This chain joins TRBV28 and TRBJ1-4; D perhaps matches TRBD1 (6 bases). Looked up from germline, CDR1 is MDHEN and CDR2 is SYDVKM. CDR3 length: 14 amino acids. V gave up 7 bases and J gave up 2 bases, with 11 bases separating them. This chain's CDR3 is CASTTGSTNEKLFF. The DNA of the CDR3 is TGTGCCAGCACCACAGGGTCGACTAATGAAAAACTGTTTTTT.

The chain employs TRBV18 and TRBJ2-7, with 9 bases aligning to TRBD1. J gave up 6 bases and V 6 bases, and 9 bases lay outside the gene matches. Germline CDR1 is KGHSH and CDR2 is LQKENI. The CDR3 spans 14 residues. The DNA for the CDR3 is TGTGCCAGCTCGCCCACCGGGACAGGGAGCGAGCAGTACGTC. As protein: CASSPTGTGSEQYV.

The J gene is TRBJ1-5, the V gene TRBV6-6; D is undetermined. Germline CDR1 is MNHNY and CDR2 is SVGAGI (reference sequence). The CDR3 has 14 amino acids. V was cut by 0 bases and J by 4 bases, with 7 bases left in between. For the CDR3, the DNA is TGTGCCAGCAGTTACTCTGAACAGAATCAGCCCCAGCATTTT. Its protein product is CASSYSEQNQPQHF.

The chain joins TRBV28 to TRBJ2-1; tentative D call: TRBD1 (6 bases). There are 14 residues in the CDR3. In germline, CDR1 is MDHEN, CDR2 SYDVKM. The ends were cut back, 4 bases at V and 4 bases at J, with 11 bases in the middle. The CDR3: CASSSGQQYNEQFF. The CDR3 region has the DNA TGTGCCAGCAGTTCCGGACAGCAATACAATGAGCAGTTCTTC.

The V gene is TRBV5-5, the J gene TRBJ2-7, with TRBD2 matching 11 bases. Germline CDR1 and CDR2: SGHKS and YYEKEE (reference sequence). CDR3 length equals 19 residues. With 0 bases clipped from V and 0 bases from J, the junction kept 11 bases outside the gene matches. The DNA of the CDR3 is TGTGCCAGCAGCTTGGCGTCTCTAGCGGGGGGATCCGTCTCCTACGAGCAGTACTTC. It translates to CASSLASLAGGSVSYEQYF.